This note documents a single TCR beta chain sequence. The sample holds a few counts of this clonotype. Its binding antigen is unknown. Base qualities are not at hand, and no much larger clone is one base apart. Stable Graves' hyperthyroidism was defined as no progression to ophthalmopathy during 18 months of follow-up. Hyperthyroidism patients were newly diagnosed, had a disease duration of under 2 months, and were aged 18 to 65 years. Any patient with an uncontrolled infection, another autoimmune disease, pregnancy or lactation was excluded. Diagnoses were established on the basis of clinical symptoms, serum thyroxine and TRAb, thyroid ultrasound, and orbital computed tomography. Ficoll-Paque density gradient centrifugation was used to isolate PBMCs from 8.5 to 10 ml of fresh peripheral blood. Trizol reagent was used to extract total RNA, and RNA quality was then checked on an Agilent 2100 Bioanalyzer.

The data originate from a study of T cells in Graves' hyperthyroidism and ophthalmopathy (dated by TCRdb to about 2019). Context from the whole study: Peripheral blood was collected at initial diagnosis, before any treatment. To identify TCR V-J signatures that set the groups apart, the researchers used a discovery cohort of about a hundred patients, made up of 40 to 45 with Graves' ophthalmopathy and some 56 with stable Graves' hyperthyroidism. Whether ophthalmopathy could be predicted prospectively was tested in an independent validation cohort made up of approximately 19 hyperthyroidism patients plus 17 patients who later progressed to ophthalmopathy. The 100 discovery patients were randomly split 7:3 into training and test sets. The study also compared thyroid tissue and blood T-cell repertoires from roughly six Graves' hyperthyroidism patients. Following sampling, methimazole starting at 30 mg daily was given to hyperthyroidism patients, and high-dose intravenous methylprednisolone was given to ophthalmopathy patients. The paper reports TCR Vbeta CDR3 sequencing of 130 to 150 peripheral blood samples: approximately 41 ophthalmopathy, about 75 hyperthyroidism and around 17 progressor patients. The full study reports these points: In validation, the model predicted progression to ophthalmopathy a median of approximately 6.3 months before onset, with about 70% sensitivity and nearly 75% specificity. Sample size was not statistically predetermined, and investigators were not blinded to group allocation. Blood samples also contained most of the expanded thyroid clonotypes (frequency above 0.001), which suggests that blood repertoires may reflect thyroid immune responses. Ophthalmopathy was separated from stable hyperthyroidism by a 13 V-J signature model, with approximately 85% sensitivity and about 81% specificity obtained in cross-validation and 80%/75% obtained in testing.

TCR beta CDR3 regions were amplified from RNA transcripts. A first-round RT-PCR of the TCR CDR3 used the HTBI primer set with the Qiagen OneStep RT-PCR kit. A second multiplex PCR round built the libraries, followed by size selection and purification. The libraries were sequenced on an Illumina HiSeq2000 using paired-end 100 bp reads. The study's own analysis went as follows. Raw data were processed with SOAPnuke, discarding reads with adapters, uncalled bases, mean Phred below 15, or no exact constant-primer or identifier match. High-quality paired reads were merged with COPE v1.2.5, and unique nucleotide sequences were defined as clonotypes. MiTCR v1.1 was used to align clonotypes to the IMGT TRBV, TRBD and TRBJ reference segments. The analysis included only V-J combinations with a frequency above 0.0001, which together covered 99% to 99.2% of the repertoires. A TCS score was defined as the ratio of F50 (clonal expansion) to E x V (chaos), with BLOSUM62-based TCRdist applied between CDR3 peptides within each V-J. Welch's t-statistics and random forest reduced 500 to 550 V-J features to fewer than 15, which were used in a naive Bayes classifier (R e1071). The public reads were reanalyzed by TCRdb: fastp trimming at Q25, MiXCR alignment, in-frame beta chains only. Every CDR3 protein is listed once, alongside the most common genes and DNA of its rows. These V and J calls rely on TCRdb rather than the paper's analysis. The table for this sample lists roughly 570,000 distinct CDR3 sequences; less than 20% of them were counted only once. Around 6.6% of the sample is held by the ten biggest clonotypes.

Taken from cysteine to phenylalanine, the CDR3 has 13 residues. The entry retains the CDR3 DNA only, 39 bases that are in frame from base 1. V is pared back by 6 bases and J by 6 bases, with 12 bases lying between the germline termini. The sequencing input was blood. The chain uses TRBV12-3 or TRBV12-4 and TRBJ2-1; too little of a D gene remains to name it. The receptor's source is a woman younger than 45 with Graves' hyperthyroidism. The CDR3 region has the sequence CASSQGPLNEQFF. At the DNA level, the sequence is TGTGCCAGCAGCCAAGGTCCCCTCAATGAGCAGTTCTTC.